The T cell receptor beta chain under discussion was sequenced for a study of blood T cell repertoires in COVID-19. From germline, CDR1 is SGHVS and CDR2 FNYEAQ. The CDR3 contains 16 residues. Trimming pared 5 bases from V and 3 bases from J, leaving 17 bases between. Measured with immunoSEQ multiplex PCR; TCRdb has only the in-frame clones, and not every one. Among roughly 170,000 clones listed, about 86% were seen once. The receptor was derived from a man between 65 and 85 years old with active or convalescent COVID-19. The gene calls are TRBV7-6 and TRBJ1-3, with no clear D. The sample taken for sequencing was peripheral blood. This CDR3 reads CASSLSSQVDGNTIYF. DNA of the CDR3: TGTGCCAGCAGCCTCTCATCGCAGGTTGATGGAAACACCATATATTTT.